A single sample is the source of the 20 T cell receptor beta chains below, sequenced in a study of blood T cell repertoires in COVID-19. Sequenced by immunoSEQ multiplex PCR; TCRdb stores in-frame clones only, minus some. The sample yields more than 200,000 clones, about 88% seen once. The sample consisted of peripheral blood. These receptors all stem from a woman aged 45-65 years with COVID-19, enrolled during active disease.

The genes are TRBV27 and TRBJ2-5; 7 bases fit TRBD2. V lost 3 bases to trimming and J lost 6 bases; unmatched junction nucleotides: 7. This CDR3 contains 14 residues. The germline V gene encodes CDR1 MNHEY and CDR2 SMNVEV (reference sequence). The CDR3 coding sequence is TGTGCCAGCAGTTTGGGGGGGGTGGAGAAGACCCAGTACTTC. Translation gives CASSLGGVEKTQYF.

The count of this clone is one. The rearrangement links TRBV12-3 or TRBV12-4 to TRBJ2-5; maybe TRBD2 (6 bases). CDR3 length: 13 amino acids. V lost 5 bases to trimming and J lost 5 bases, with 12 bases between them. CDR3 amino acids: CASSPRGTETQYF. The CDR3 DNA follows: TGTGCCAGCAGTCCCCGGGGGACGGAGACCCAGTACTTC.

The rearrangement joins TRBV4-1 to TRBJ1-4, with no clear D. V lost 4 bases, J lost 4 bases, and 19 bases lay in between. The CDR3 length is 17 residues. In germline, CDR1 is MGHRA, CDR2 YSYEKL. The CDR3 sequence is CASSRESLQLFNEKLFF. DNA of the CDR3: TGCGCCAGCAGCCGGGAGAGCTTACAGTTATTTAATGAAAAACTGTTTTTT.

This chain links TRBV6-5 with TRBJ2-5; TRBD1 aligns across 9 bases. J gave up 6 bases and V 6 bases, and 5 bases lay outside the gene matches. From germline, CDR1 is MNHEY and CDR2 SVGAGI. This CDR3 is 13 amino acids long. CDR3 loop: CASSQDRGKTQYF. The CDR3 region has the DNA TGTGCCAGCAGCCAGGACAGGGGAAAGACCCAGTACTTC.

The chain carries TRBV28 and TRBJ2-5; a possible D gene is TRBD2 (5 bases). This CDR3 comprises 14 residues. Trimming stripped 6 bases from V and 6 bases from J, with 17 bases between. Looked up from germline, CDR1 is MDHEN and CDR2 is SYDVKM. The CDR3, as DNA: TGTGCCAGCAGCGTATCCGGGGTCCCAAAGACCCAGTACTTC. Translation: CASSVSGVPKTQYF. Combining the CDR3 with reference TRBV28 and TRBJ2-5 gives the whole variable domain DVKVTQSSRYLVKRTGEKVFLECVQDMDHENMFWYRQDPGLGLRLIYFSYDVKMKEKGDIPEGYSVSREKKERFSLILESASTNQTSMYLCASSVSGVPKTQYFGPGTRLLVL.

The V and J genes are TRBV5-1 and TRBJ2-1; D possibly corresponds to TRBD1 (5 bases). Trimming left V 2 bases short and J 0 bases short, with 18 bases between. The CDR3 has 18 amino acids. Germline CDR1 and CDR2: SGHRS and YFSETQ. The CDR3 is CASSFQTVPRSSYNEQFF. The CDR3 nucleotides read TGCGCCAGCAGCTTCCAGACAGTTCCCCGGAGCTCCTACAATGAGCAGTTCTTC.

CDR3 protein: CASSISVNEQFF. CDR3 coding DNA: TGTGCCAGTAGTATCAGCGTAAATGAGCAGTTCTTC. V usage is TRBV19 and J usage is TRBJ2-1; D not certain. Trimming stripped 3 bases from V and 7 bases from J, with 7 bases between. There are 12 residues in the CDR3. Germline V lookup: CDR1 LNHDA, CDR2 SQIVND (reference sequence).

This clone was detected only once. In DNA, the CDR3 is TGCGCCAGCAGCTTGGCCCTAAGTACTAGCGGGCTGGATGAGCAGTTCTTC. It is translated as CASSLALSTSGLDEQFF. This rearrangement joins TRBV5-1 to TRBJ2-1, with 9 bases aligning to TRBD2. The CDR3 extends over 17 amino acids. Germline V CDR1 and CDR2: SGHRS, YFSETQ. The V and J ends lost 0 bases and 8 bases, in that order; junction bases with no gene match: 12.

The rearrangement links TRBV5-6 to TRBJ1-1; D is possibly TRBD1 (5 bases). Germline V lookup: CDR1 SGHDT, CDR2 YYEEEE. This CDR3 has 15 residues. Trimming cost V 3 bases and J 0 bases, with 12 bases left between them. CDR3 protein: CASSWGGIMNTEAFF. CDR3 coding DNA: TGTGCCAGCAGCTGGGGGGGTATCATGAACACTGAAGCTTTCTTT.

The chain has TRBV9 and TRBJ2-2; 7 bases agree with TRBD1. CDR1 and CDR2 from the germline V gene are SGDLS and YYNGEE. The CDR3 loop spans 19 amino acids. V gave up 3 bases and J gave up 5 bases; unmatched junction bases: 19. The CDR3 protein is CASSAARTGSSAGTGELFF. The CDR3 nucleotides read TGTGCCAGCAGCGCTGCTCGGACAGGTTCCTCGGCAGGGACCGGGGAGCTGTTTTTT.

This clone was seen more than once but under ten times. The CDR3 sequence: CASSHYYEQYF. The DNA of the CDR3 is TGTGCCAGCAGCCATTACTACGAGCAGTACTTC. The V and J genes are TRBV3-1 (or the pseudogene TRBV3-2) and TRBJ2-7, with D uncertain. The germline V gene encodes CDR1 LGHDT and CDR2 YNNKEL (reference sequence). The CDR3 runs 11 residues. The V end lost 3 bases, the J end lost 3 bases, and 3 bases lay between the germline ends.

This rearrangement joins TRBV6-2 or TRBV6-3 to TRBJ1-4, with 9 bases aligning to TRBD1. J lost 8 bases, V lost 0 bases, and 4 bases had no gene match. From germline, CDR1 is MNHEY and CDR2 SVGEGT. This CDR3 has 15 residues. For the CDR3, the DNA is TGTGCCAGCAGTTACTCGGGACAGGGAGGCGAAAAACTGTTTTTT. This translates into CASSYSGQGGEKLFF.

J is TRBJ2-3 and V is TRBV3-1 (or the pseudogene TRBV3-2), with 10 bases aligning to TRBD1. CDR1 LGHDT and CDR2 YNNKEL come from the germline V gene (reference sequence). The CDR3 sequence is 15 residues long. Unmatched junction bases numbered 7, after V lost 4 bases and J lost 6 bases. The CDR3 here is CASSLRQGARDTQYF. The CDR3, as DNA: TGTGCCAGCAGCCTCCGACAGGGGGCGCGGGATACGCAGTATTTT.

The chain joins TRBV19 to TRBJ1-1, with 11 nucleotides matching TRBD1. V lost 6 bases, J lost 14 bases, and 11 bases stayed unmatched. The length of the CDR3 is 13 residues. Looked up from germline, CDR1 is LNHDA and CDR2 is SQIVND (reference sequence). The CDR3 DNA reads as TGTGCCAGTAGAACATATGAGGGACAGGGGGTCTTCTTT. This codes for CASRTYEGQGVFF.

This clone came up a few times. V gene TRBV19 combines with J gene TRBJ2-1; 14 bases are shared with TRBD2. CDR1 and CDR2 (germline): LNHDA, SQIVND (reference sequence). V shed 5 bases and J 4 bases; nucleotides not matched to a gene: 7. This CDR3 region has 17 residues. CDR3: CASSLPGLAGAYNEQFF. The CDR3 DNA is TGTGCCAGTAGTCTCCCGGGACTAGCGGGGGCATACAATGAGCAGTTCTTC.

The V gene is TRBV27, the J gene TRBJ1-3; D gene uncertain. CDR1 is MNHEY and CDR2 is SMNVEV in the germline V gene (reference sequence). Trimming shortened V by 0 bases and J by 3 bases, and 6 bases separated the two germline ends. The CDR3 totals 14 residues. CDR3 nucleotide sequence: TGTGCCAGCAGTTTATCGACAAGTGGAAACACCATATATTTT. Its translation is CASSLSTSGNTIYF.

This sequence joins TRBV5-1 and TRBJ2-7; the match to TRBD1 covers 8 bases. This CDR3 is built from 13 residues. V was clipped by 7 bases and J by 4 bases; unmatched bases: 7. The V gene's germline CDR1 is SGHRS and CDR2 YFSETQ. As DNA, the CDR3 is TGCGCCAGCCGCGGACAGGGATCGTACGAGCAGTACTTC. Encoded protein: CASRGQGSYEQYF.

The V and J genes are TRBV6-2 or TRBV6-3 and TRBJ2-2, with 16 bases aligning to TRBD2. Looked up from germline, CDR1 is MNHEY and CDR2 is SVGEGT. The CDR3 totals 19 residues. Losses at the gene ends were 6 bases for V and 3 bases for J; bases not matched to a gene: 10. In DNA, the CDR3 is TGTGCCAGCAGCCCTGGGACTAGCGGGGGGGCGGAGTACACCGGGGAGCTGTTTTTT. Its translation: CASSPGTSGGAEYTGELFF.

This clone was picked up one time. This chain connects TRBV7-2 to TRBJ1-1, with 7 nucleotides matching TRBD1. The CDR3 sequence is 13 residues long. V dropped 3 bases and J dropped 7; count of bases not matched to a gene: 5. The germline gives CDR1 SGHTA, CDR2 FQGNSA. CDR3 sequence: CASSLTGRSEAFF. DNA of the CDR3: TGTGCCAGCAGCTTGACAGGGCGAAGTGAAGCTTTCTTT.

The rearrangement joins TRBV24-1 to TRBJ1-2, with D maybe TRBD1 (5 bases). This CDR3 has 16 residues. V lost 2 bases, J lost 1 base, and 13 bases lay in between. CDR1 is KGHDR, CDR2 SFDVKD, per germline. The CDR3 loop reads CATSDSRKGINYGYTF. DNA of the CDR3: TGTGCCACCAGTGATTCGCGGAAGGGGATTAACTATGGCTACACCTTC.